The clone carrying this TCR beta chain was recorded a few times. Its antigen is still unknown. The source of the sample is a study of cytomegalovirus exposure and HLA in healthy donors. Study overall: When 398 donors were genotyped, more than 70% of them were found to fall in the Caucasian-associated ancestry cluster.

Germline V gives CDR1 SGHVS, CDR2 FQNEAQ. Deletions cut 1 base from V and 8 bases from J, with 8 bases between. This CDR3 is 13 amino acids long. The PCR made use of 60 Vbeta and 13 Jbeta primers. The method was immunoSEQ multiplex PCR; TCRdb's version includes in-frame clones alone and lacks a portion of them. Of approximately 140,000 clones in the sample, 82% were seen once. Study outcomes and limitations: Most likely, a cluster of highly shared sequence variants arose as a sequencing artifact.

The TCR originated in a man younger than 30 in good health and CMV-seropositive. The material sequenced was PBMCs. V gene TRBV7-8 combines with J gene TRBJ1-4; D ambiguous. CDR3 sequence reads: CASSLVRGEKLFF. CDR3 DNA: TGTGCCAGCAGCTTAGTTCGAGGGGAAAAACTGTTTTTT.